This TCR beta chain was profiled in a study of OX40 agonist ivuxolimab in advanced cancers. Study findings and constraints: Blood T cells, both CD4+ and CD8+, expanded clonally by week 6 at 0.1 to 3.0 mg/kg.

The ends lost 8 bases at V and 8 bases at J; junction bases unmatched: 8. This CDR3 contains 11 residues. Germline V lookup: CDR1 SQVTM, CDR2 ANQGSEA. Repertoires were generated with immunoSEQ multiplex PCR, while TCRdb's copy carries only in-frame clones and drops some. The sample shows 60,000 to 85,000 clones, more than 75% of them seen only once. About this clone itself: Its specificity is not known.

The V call is TRBV29-1, the J call TRBJ1-1; 7 bases are shared with TRBD1. The sample was CD4+ or CD8+ T cells sorted from blood, taken in a trial of the OX40 agonist ivuxolimab. The clonotype was recovered from an adult with an advanced solid tumor such as melanoma, head and neck, liver or kidney cancer. CDR3 residues: CSFAGGSEAFF. DNA of the CDR3: TGCAGCTTTGCAGGGGGATCGGAAGCTTTCTTT. Filled out from reference TRBV29-1 and TRBJ1-1, the complete variable domain reads SAVISQKPSRDICQRGTSLTIQCQVDSQVTMMFWYRQQPGQSLTLIATANQGSEATYESGFVIDKFPISRPNLTFSTLTVSNMSPEDSSIYLCSFAGGSEAFFGQGTRLTVV.